These 30 T cell receptor beta chains were sequenced from one sample in a study of read filtering for tumor transcriptome and immune sequencing. From 300 to 450 ng of RNA, a library with molecular barcoded alpha/delta and beta/gamma adaptors was made. TCRdb reanalysed the reads using MiXCR and keeps one entry per CDR3 protein. The repertoire holds more than 45,000 distinct CDR3 sequences, about 12% seen once, with 16% in the top ten. Sequencing used a population of CD138-negative cells sorted from bone marrow. Receptor source: a donor over 35 with multiple myeloma.

This clonotype was counted many times. The chain employs TRBV5-1 and TRBJ1-3, with D perhaps TRBD1 (5 bases). Trimming took 2 bases from V and 2 from J, leaving 11 bases between them. The CDR3 extends over 15 amino acids. CDR1 and CDR2 (germline): SGHRS, YFSETQ. The DNA of the CDR3 is TGCGCCAGCAGCTTCTGGGGGGAAGCTGGAAACACCATATATTTT. Protein sequence: CASSFWGEAGNTIYF.

In this sample, this clonotype turned up many times. The CDR3 here is CASSLSGTGVTGELFF. The DNA of the CDR3 is TGTGCCAGCAGCTTATCCGGGACAGGGGTCACCGGGGAGCTGTTTTTT. This chain links TRBV7-8 with TRBJ2-2, with 10 bases aligning to TRBD1. From germline, CDR1 is SGHVS and CDR2 FQNEAQ. This CDR3 spans 16 amino acids. V was pared by 2 bases and J by 4 bases, with 4 bases of the junction left unmatched.

This clonotype was seen at least ten times. The gene calls are TRBV7-2 and TRBJ1-1; D is possibly TRBD1 (5 bases). The CDR3 spans 15 residues. Looked up from germline, CDR1 is SGHTA and CDR2 is FQGNSA. V dropped 5 bases and J dropped 6 bases, with 19 bases sitting between them. CDR3 region: CASSLILGPVAEAFF. DNA for the CDR3: TGTGCCAGCAGCCTGATACTGGGGCCGGTCGCTGAAGCTTTCTTT.

Many counts were recorded for this clonotype. The J gene is TRBJ2-1, the V gene TRBV28; D unclear. Trimming cost V 1 base and J 9 bases, with 4 bases left between them. Germline V gene lookup returns CDR1 MDHEN and CDR2 SYDVKM. The CDR3 totals 11 residues. As DNA, the CDR3 is TGTGCCAGCAGTTTATTAAGTGAGCAGTTCTTC. Translating it yields CASSLLSEQFF. The full variable domain, in which reference TRBV28 and TRBJ2-1 provide the parts outside the CDR3, is DVKVTQSSRYLVKRTGEKVFLECVQDMDHENMFWYRQDPGLGLRLIYFSYDVKMKEKGDIPEGYSVSREKKERFSLILESASTNQTSMYLCASSLLSEQFFGPGTRLTVL.

This clonotype is a singleton in its sample. This clone may be a read error of a much larger clone one base away. The V call is TRBV18, the J call TRBJ1-1, with D unresolved. Germline V gene data show CDR1 as KGHSH and CDR2 as LQKENI. The CDR3 contains 13 residues. CDR3 in DNA: TGTGTCAGCCGAGACGGGTGGGACACTGAAGCTTTCTTT. Protein sequence: CVSRDGWDTEAFF.

This clonotype was detected ten times or more. V usage is TRBV7-3 and J usage is TRBJ1-1, with 9 bases aligning to TRBD1. Germline loops: CDR1 SGHTA, CDR2 FQGTGA. This CDR3 spans 15 amino acids. V gave up 5 bases and J gave up 2 bases; unmatched junction bases: 6. The DNA of the CDR3 is TGTGCCAGCAGCCTCCAAACAGGGGGCAACACTGAAGCTTTCTTT. The encoded protein is CASSLQTGGNTEAFF.

This clonotype was counted ten times or more. The chain uses TRBV7-2 and TRBJ2-5, with a tentative D call TRBD2 (6 bases). Looked up from germline, CDR1 is SGHTA and CDR2 is FQGNSA. The length of the CDR3 is 13 residues. Trimming took off 6 bases at V and 4 bases at J, with 12 bases between the two ends. The CDR3 loop is CASRQTSLETQYF. The CDR3 region has the DNA TGTGCCAGCAGGCAGACTAGTCTAGAGACCCAGTACTTC. The full variable domain, with the rest looked up from reference TRBV7-2 and TRBJ2-5, is GAGVSQSPSNKVTEKGKDVELRCDPISGHTALYWYRQSLGQGLEFLIYFQGNSAPDKSGLPSDRFSAERTGGSVSTLTIQRTQQEDSAVYLCASRQTSLETQYFGPGTRLLVL.

The chain recombines TRBV6-4 with TRBJ1-1; D gene unclear. Deletions cut 2 bases from V and 0 bases from J, with 13 bases between. Per the germline V gene, CDR1 is MRHNA and CDR2 is SNTAGT. CDR3 length equals 16 residues. CDR3 nucleotide sequence: TGTGCCAGCAGTGACATGGCAGGTGCCATGAACACTGAAGCTTTCTTT. As protein: CASSDMAGAMNTEAFF.

This clonotype was recorded many times. The rearrangement uses TRBV7-3 and TRBJ2-2; tentative D call: TRBD2 (5 bases). Trimming took off 5 bases at V and 9 bases at J, with 22 bases between the two ends. CDR3 length: 16 residues. The germline V gene encodes CDR1 SGHTA and CDR2 FQGTGA. CDR3 sequence reads: CASSPPGRASVRELFF. CDR3 in DNA: TGTGCCAGCAGCCCCCCGGGAAGGGCCTCAGTGAGGGAGCTGTTTTTT.

This clonotype was recorded many times. The chain carries TRBV5-5 and TRBJ1-1; the D gene is possibly TRBD1 (6 bases). Trimming removed 0 bases from V and 0 bases from J, with 15 bases in between. The CDR3 totals 17 residues. Germline V gene data show CDR1 as SGHKS and CDR2 as YYEKEE (reference sequence). CDR3 DNA: TGTGCCAGCAGCTTGGATTATGAAAGGACAGTGAACACTGAAGCTTTCTTT. It yields the protein CASSLDYERTVNTEAFF.

In this sample, this clonotype turned up many times. The rearrangement uses TRBV7-2 and TRBJ2-3, with 10 bases aligning to TRBD2. CDR3 size: 16 residues. Per germline, CDR1 SGHTA and CDR2 FQGNSA. Unmatched junction bases numbered 10, after V lost 3 bases and J lost 7 bases. The CDR3 nucleotides are TGTGCCAGCAGCTTTAGCGGGGGGCTTTCCTTTTATACGCAGTATTTT. It translates to CASSFSGGLSFYTQYF.

This clonotype was observed at least ten times. The CDR3 sequence: CASSWDIWSSYEQYF. The CDR3 DNA follows: TGTGCCAGCAGTTGGGACATTTGGTCATCCTACGAGCAGTACTTC. The gene calls are TRBV28 and TRBJ2-7, with TRBD1 as a possible D gene (6 bases). From germline, CDR1 is MDHEN and CDR2 SYDVKM. This CDR3 has 15 residues. With 4 bases removed from V and 1 base from J, the gap between germline ends came to 14 bases. Using reference TRBV28 and TRBJ2-7 for the parts outside the CDR3, the full variable domain is DVKVTQSSRYLVKRTGEKVFLECVQDMDHENMFWYRQDPGLGLRLIYFSYDVKMKEKGDIPEGYSVSREKKERFSLILESASTNQTSMYLCASSWDIWSSYEQYFGPGTRLTVT.

With regard to this clonotype: The junction shows a germline mismatch at one end, possibly a read error. V is TRBV14 and J is TRBJ1-1; TRBD1 aligns across 9 bases. Germline V lookup: CDR1 SGHDN, CDR2 FVKESK. The CDR3 covers 16 residues. Written as DNA, the CDR3 is TGTGCCATCAGCCGACCCTCGGGACAGGGCGGCGCTGAAGCTTTCTTT. Translated: CAISRPSGQGGAEAFF.

This clonotype was picked up many times. The chain is built from TRBV20-1 and TRBJ2-5; the D gene is possibly TRBD2 (5 bases). The germline gives CDR1 DFQATT, CDR2 SNEGSKA (reference sequence). The CDR3 is made up of 12 amino acids. V was shortened by 6 bases and J by 5 bases, with 13 bases between the two germline ends. The CDR3 spells CSAYGGWETQYF. The DNA for the CDR3 is TGCAGTGCCTACGGAGGTTGGGAGACCCAGTACTTC.

This clonotype was picked up many times. The chain recombines TRBV5-6 with TRBJ2-7; no clear D gene. Per the germline V gene, CDR1 is SGHDT and CDR2 is YYEEEE. The ends were cut back, 6 bases at V and 8 bases at J, with 18 bases in the middle. The CDR3 is made up of 13 amino acids. DNA for the CDR3: TGTGCCAGCAACCCCCTAGGAGTCTCTAAGCAGTACTTC. This translates into CASNPLGVSKQYF.

This sequence joins TRBV12-3 or TRBV12-4 and TRBJ1-1, with D perhaps matching TRBD1 (5 bases). This CDR3 has 15 residues. V lost 5 bases and J 6 bases, leaving 19 bases between the germline ends. Written as DNA, the CDR3 is TGTGCCAGCAGTACGGGACTCCGGGACCGAGCTGAAGCTTTCTTT. Protein sequence: CASSTGLRDRAEAFF.

The sample holds a few counts of this clonotype. This may stem from a read error, because a much larger clone lies one nucleotide away. The chain recombines TRBV24-1 with TRBJ1-2; 7 nucleotides match TRBD1. In germline, CDR1 is KGHDR, CDR2 SFDVKD. Losses at the gene ends were 3 bases for V and 4 bases for J; bases not matched to a gene: 10. This CDR3 spans 16 amino acids. The chain's CDR3 is CATSDPKTGNSYGYTF. The CDR3 DNA reads as TGTGCCACCAGTGATCCCAAGACAGGGAATAGCTATGGCTACACCTTC.

This clonotype was seen many times. The rearrangement uses TRBV9 and TRBJ1-6; 7 positions agree with TRBD1. The CDR3 is 12 residues long. Germline loops: CDR1 SGDLS, CDR2 YYNGEE. With V trimmed by 7 bases and J by 9 bases, 4 bases remained unmatched. The CDR3 spells CASGTGASPLHF. As DNA, the CDR3 is TGTGCCAGCGGCACAGGGGCTTCACCCCTCCACTTT. Based on the CDR3 plus reference TRBV9 and TRBJ1-6, the full variable domain is DSGVTQTPKHLITATGQRVTLRCSPRSGDLSVYWYQQSLDQGLQFLIQYYNGEERAKGNILERFSAQQFPDLHSELNLSSLELGDSALYFCASGTGASPLHFGNGTRLTVT.

This clonotype was counted many times. The gene calls are TRBV19 and TRBJ1-5; 8 nucleotides agree with TRBD1. Germline V gene lookup returns CDR1 LNHDA and CDR2 SQIVND (reference sequence). Trimming removed 4 bases from V and 6 bases from J; junction bases left unmatched: 8. The CDR3 contains 15 residues. The CDR3 spells CASSTPQGAGQPQHF. CDR3 nucleotide sequence: TGTGCCAGTAGTACCCCTCAGGGGGCCGGTCAGCCCCAGCATTTT. The whole variable domain, remainder taken from reference TRBV19 and TRBJ1-5, is DGGITQSPKYLFRKEGQNVTLSCEQNLNHDAMYWYRQDPGQGLRLIYYSQIVNDFQKGDIAEGYSVSREKKESFPLTVTSAQKNPTAFYLCASSTPQGAGQPQHFGDGTRLSIL.

This clonotype was picked up many times. The chain recombines TRBV13 with TRBJ2-5; 8 bases match TRBD2. The CDR3 length is 16 residues. Germline V CDR1 and CDR2: PRHDT, FYEKMQ (reference sequence). J lost 1 base, V lost 5 bases, and 9 bases had no gene match. In nucleotides, the CDR3 is TGTGCCAGCAGCCAGAGCGGGGGCTCCCTCCAAGAGACCCAGTACTTC. Translation: CASSQSGGSLQETQYF.

In its sample, this clonotype was seen many times. The CDR3 DNA is TGTGCCAGCAGCGCCCCCTCTGGGGCCAACGTCCTGACTTTC. It encodes CASSAPSGANVLTF. The V call is TRBV11-2, the J call TRBJ2-6; D not certain. Germline CDR1 and CDR2: SGHAT and FQNNGV. The CDR3 runs to 14 residues. V gave up 5 bases and J gave up 0 bases, with 5 bases separating them.

This clonotype was found many times. The chain combines TRBV9 with TRBJ2-1; no firm D call. Germline values: CDR1 SGDLS, CDR2 YYNGEE. V was clipped by 6 bases and J by 0 bases, with 13 bases between them. The CDR3 has 15 amino acids. Here the CDR3 DNA reads TGTGCCAGCACCATACACCCTACCTCCTACAATGAGCAGTTCTTC. This sequence encodes CASTIHPTSYNEQFF.

This clonotype showed up many times. The chain links TRBV7-9 to TRBJ1-1, with D uncertain. The CDR3 sequence is 13 residues long. The V end lost 1 base, the J end lost 1 base, and 4 bases lay between the germline ends. Germline V gives CDR1 SEHNR, CDR2 FQNEAQ (reference sequence). CDR3 nucleotide sequence: TGTGCCAGCAGCTTAGACACGAACACTGAAGCTTTCTTT. Protein product: CASSLDTNTEAFF.

This clonotype showed up many times. The chain links TRBV18 to TRBJ2-7; D not certain. This CDR3 region has 15 residues. V lost 2 bases, J lost 0 bases, and 11 bases lay in between. Germline V gene sequence: CDR1 KGHSH, CDR2 LQKENI. This CDR3 reads CASSPIGAGSYEQYF. The CDR3 DNA follows: TGTGCCAGCTCACCAATAGGTGCTGGCTCCTACGAGCAGTACTTC.

In its sample, this clonotype was seen many times. The chain carries TRBV20-1 and TRBJ2-7; D not resolved. Germline values: CDR1 DFQATT, CDR2 SNEGSKA (reference sequence). This CDR3 has 13 amino acids. V dropped 3 bases and J dropped 3 bases, with 12 bases sitting between them. The CDR3 sequence: CSARTPDGYEQYF. CDR3 bases: TGCAGTGCTAGGACCCCGGACGGCTACGAGCAGTACTTC.

As concerns this clonotype: Possible read error: a much larger clone is one base away. The chain carries TRBV5-1 and TRBJ2-1; D remains unclear. V was trimmed by 1 base and J by 12 bases, leaving 8 bases between them. The CDR3 is 11 residues long. The V gene's germline CDR1 is SGHRS and CDR2 YFSETQ. CDR3 sequence reads: CASSLNYGQFF. The CDR3 DNA reads TGCGCCAGCAGCTTGAACTATGGGCAGTTCTTC.

At least ten counts were recorded for this clonotype. V and J are TRBV5-1 and TRBJ2-7; 13 nucleotides agree with TRBD2. The CDR3 contains 15 residues. Trimming removed 6 bases from V and 1 base from J; junction bases left unmatched: 4. Germline V CDR1 and CDR2: SGHRS, YFSETQ. In nucleotides, the CDR3 is TGCGCCAGCAAGGGACTAGCGGGGTTTTCCTACGAGCAGTACTTC. This encodes CASKGLAGFSYEQYF.

The V call is TRBV5-1, the J call TRBJ1-6; D not certain. V was shortened by 0 bases and J by 0 bases, with 10 bases between the two germline ends. The CDR3 is 17 amino acids. Per germline, CDR1 SGHRS and CDR2 YFSETQ. The CDR3 DNA follows: TGCGCCAGCAGCTTGGGCAAGTCGAGCTCCTATAATTCACCCCTCCACTTT. Translated: CASSLGKSSSYNSPLHF.

In its sample, this clonotype was seen many times. This chain links TRBV12-3 or TRBV12-4 with TRBJ2-1; D possibly uses TRBD1 or TRBD2 (5 bases each). V was shortened by 3 bases and J by 0 bases, with 15 bases between the two germline ends. CDR3 length equals 17 residues. CDR3 nucleotide sequence: TGTGCCAGCAGTTTCCGGGACCCCCTATCCTCCTACAATGAGCAGTTCTTC. Residues: CASSFRDPLSSYNEQFF.

This clonotype occurred many times. The V gene is TRBV12-3 or TRBV12-4, the J gene TRBJ1-4; D is ambiguous. Trimming took off 6 bases at V and 0 bases at J, with 11 bases between the two ends. The length of the CDR3 is 15 residues. CDR3 nucleotides: TGTGCCAGCAGCCCCTCTTACTCAACTAATGAAAAACTGTTTTTT. This sequence encodes CASSPSYSTNEKLFF.